This is a list of T cell receptor beta chains from one sample in a study of blood T cells in healthy people across ages. TCRdb re-called the 5' RACE reads with MiXCR, one entry per CDR3 protein. The sample has 850,000 to 1,000,000 distinct CDR3 sequences, about 53% seen once; the top ten hold around a fifth. The sequencing input was blood. These TCRs come from a woman aged 60-75 years in good health. Each CDR3 is given with its conserved first and last residue. The D gene is left open where the match is weak. For some rows the clone size is stated as once, few or many, or as a class when expanded; others skip it.

TRBV7-2	.	TRBJ2-3	few	TGTGCCAGCAGCCGGACTTTGGGGCCAGATACGCAGTATTTT	CASSRTLGPDTQYF
TRBV4-3	TRBD2	TRBJ2-1	few	TGCGCCAGCAGCCAAGATCTACGGACTAGCGGGAGAGCTGAGCAGTTCTTC	CASSQDLRTSGRAEQFF
TRBV12-3/TRBV12-4	.	TRBJ1-5	.	TGTGCCAGCAGTACCCGACCGGGCCCATATAGCAATCAGCCCCAGCATTTT	CASSTRPGPYSNQPQHF
TRBV20-1	TRBD2	TRBJ2-1	many	TGCAGTCGAGCGGGACTAGCGGGAGTATCGGGTGAGCAGTTCTTC	CSRAGLAGVSGEQFF
TRBV29-1	.	TRBJ1-1	.	TGCAGCGGGGAAGACGGGGCCACTGAAGCTTTCTTT	CSGEDGATEAFF
TRBV11-2	TRBD2	TRBJ2-1	.	TGTGCCAGCAGCTGGAGGACTAGCGGGAACCACAATGAGCAGTTCTTC	CASSWRTSGNHNEQFF
TRBV29-1	.	TRBJ2-7	few	TGCAGCGTGCCCGGAGTGAGAAACGAGCAGTACTTC	CSVPGVRNEQYF
TRBV25-1	.	TRBJ1-1	.	TGTGCCAGCAGTGGCGGACAGTTGACTGAAGCTTTCTTT	CASSGGQLTEAFF
TRBV4-1	.	TRBJ2-7	few	TGCGCCAGCCGGAGGGGCATCCTTAGCTACGAGCAGTACTTC	CASRRGILSYEQYF
TRBV7-9	.	TRBJ2-7	few	TGTGCCAGCAGCTTAGCGGCAGGCACCCTTTACGAGCAGTACTTC	CASSLAAGTLYEQYF
TRBV28	TRBD2	TRBJ2-7	.	TGTGCCACCGCTAGCGGGAGAAACACCTACGAGCAGTACTTC	CATASGRNTYEQYF
TRBV7-9	TRBD2	TRBJ2-1	.	TGTGCCAGCAGCTTACGTGGGAGGGCCCCCAATGAGCAGTTCTTC	CASSLRGRAPNEQFF
TRBV7-2	TRBD2	TRBJ2-7	.	TGTGCCAGCAGCCTCTCTAGCGGAGTATCCTACGAGCAGTACTTC	CASSLSSGVSYEQYF
TRBV12-3/TRBV12-4	.	TRBJ2-7	.	TGTGCCAGCAGTTTAGGCCTCAGAGGGACCTACGAGCAGTACTTC	CASSLGLRGTYEQYF
TRBV27	TRBD1	TRBJ2-5	.	TGTGCCAGCAGTGCATCCAGGGACAGCCTTCGAGAGACCCAGTACTTC	CASSASRDSLRETQYF
TRBV4-3	TRBD2	TRBJ2-3	.	TGCGCCAGCAGCCAAGACGGACTAGCGGGAGTCACAGATACGCAGTATTTT	CASSQDGLAGVTDTQYF